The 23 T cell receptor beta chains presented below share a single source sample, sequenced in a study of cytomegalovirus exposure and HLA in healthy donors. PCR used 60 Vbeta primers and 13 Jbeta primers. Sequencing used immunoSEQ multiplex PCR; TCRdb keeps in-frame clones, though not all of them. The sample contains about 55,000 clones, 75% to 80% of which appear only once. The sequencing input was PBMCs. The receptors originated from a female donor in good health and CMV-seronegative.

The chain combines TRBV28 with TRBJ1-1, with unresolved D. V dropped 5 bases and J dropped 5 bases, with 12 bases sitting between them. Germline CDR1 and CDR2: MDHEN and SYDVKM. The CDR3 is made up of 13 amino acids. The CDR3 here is CASSILRGTEAFF. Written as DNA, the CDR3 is TGTGCCAGCAGTATCCTCCGGGGAACTGAAGCTTTCTTT.

DNA for the CDR3: TGCGCCACCGGGACAGGGACACAACAAGAGACCCAGTACTTC. This codes for CATGTGTQQETQYF. The chain recombines TRBV5-1 with TRBJ2-5, with TRBD1 matching over 9 bases. The trim removed 9 bases at V and 2 bases at J, leaving 8 bases unmatched. CDR1 SGHRS and CDR2 YFSETQ come from the germline V gene. This CDR3 has 14 amino acids.

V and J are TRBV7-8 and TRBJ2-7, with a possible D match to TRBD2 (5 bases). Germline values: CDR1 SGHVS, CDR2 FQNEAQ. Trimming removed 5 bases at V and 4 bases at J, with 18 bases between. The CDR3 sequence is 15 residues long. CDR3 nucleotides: TGTGCCAGCAGCCCACTTTCGGGGTTTGGATACGAGCAGTACTTC. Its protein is CASSPLSGFGYEQYF.

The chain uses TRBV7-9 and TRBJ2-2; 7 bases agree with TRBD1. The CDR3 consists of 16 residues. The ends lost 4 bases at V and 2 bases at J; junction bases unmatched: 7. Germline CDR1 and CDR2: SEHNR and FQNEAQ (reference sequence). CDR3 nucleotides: TGTGCCAGCAGCTCCTCGACAGGGTACAACACCGGGGAGCTGTTTTTT. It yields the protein CASSSSTGYNTGELFF.

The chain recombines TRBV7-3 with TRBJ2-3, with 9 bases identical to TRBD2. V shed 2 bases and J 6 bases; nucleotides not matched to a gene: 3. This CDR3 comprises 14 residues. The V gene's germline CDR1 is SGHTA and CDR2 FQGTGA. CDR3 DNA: TGTGCCAGCAGCTTAGGGCGGGGGGGGGATACGCAGTATTTT. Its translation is CASSLGRGGDTQYF. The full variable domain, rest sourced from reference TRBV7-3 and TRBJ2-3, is GAGVSQTPSNKVTEKGKYVELRCDPISGHTALYWYRQSLGQGPEFLIYFQGTGAADDSGLPNDRFFAVRPEGSVSTLKIQRTERGDSAVYLCASSLGRGGDTQYFGPGTRLTVL.

The CDR3 DNA sequence: TGTGCCAGCAGTGGAGGGGCGGGGGGCAGCCAAGAGACCCAGTACTTC. Translating it yields CASSGGAGGSQETQYF. This sequence joins TRBV6-1 and TRBJ2-5, with TRBD2 matching 8 bases. V was clipped by 4 bases and J by 1 base; unmatched bases: 8. Germline-derived CDR1 and CDR2 are MNHNS and SASEGT. The CDR3 is made up of 16 amino acids.

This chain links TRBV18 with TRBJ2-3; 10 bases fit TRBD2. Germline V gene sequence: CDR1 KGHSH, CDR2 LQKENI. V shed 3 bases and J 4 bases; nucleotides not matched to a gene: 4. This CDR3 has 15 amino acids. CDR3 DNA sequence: TGTGCCAGCTCACCCAGCGGGGGGGCCCCAGATACGCAGTATTTT. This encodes CASSPSGGAPDTQYF.

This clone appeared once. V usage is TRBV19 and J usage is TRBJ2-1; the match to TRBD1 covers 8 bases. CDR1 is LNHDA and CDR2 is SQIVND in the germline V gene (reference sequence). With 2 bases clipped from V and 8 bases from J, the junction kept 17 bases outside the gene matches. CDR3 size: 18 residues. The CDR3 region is CASSIPSSPGGFGDEQFF. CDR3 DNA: TGTGCCAGTAGTATACCATCGTCGCCAGGGGGCTTCGGCGATGAGCAGTTCTTC.

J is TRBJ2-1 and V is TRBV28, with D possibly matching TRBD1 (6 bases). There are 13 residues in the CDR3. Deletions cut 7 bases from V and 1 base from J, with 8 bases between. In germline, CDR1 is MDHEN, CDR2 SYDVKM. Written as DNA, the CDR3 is TGTGCCAGCAACAGGGTATCCTACAATGAGCAGTTCTTC. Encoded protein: CASNRVSYNEQFF. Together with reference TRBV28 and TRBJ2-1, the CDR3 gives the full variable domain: DVKVTQSSRYLVKRTGEKVFLECVQDMDHENMFWYRQDPGLGLRLIYFSYDVKMKEKGDIPEGYSVSREKKERFSLILESASTNQTSMYLCASNRVSYNEQFFGPGTRLTVL.

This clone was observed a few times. CDR3 sequence (DNA): TGTGCCAGCAGCCAAGTTTGGGGACAGGTGAACACCGGGGAGCTGTTTTTT. It translates to CASSQVWGQVNTGELFF. V usage is TRBV4-2 and J usage is TRBJ2-2, with TRBD1 matching 8 bases. Unmatched junction bases numbered 5, after V lost 1 base and J lost 1 base. The CDR3 has 17 residues. Germline V gives CDR1 LGHNA, CDR2 YNFKEQ.

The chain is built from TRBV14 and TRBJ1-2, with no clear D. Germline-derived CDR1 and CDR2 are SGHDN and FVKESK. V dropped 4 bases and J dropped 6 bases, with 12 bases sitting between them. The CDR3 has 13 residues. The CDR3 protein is CASSPRMRDGYTF. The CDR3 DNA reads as TGTGCCAGCAGCCCCAGGATGCGGGATGGCTACACCTTC.

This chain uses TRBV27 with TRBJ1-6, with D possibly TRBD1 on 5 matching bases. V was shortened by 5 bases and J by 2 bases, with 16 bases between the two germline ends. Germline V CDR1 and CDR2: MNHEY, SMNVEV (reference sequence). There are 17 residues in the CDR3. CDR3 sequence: CASSPVMGGTYNSPLHF. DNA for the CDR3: TGTGCCAGCAGTCCCGTGATGGGGGGAACCTATAATTCACCCCTCCACTTT.

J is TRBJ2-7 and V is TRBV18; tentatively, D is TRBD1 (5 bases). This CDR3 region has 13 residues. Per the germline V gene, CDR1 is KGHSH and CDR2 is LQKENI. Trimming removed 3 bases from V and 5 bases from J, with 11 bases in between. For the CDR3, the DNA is TGTGCCAGCTCACCCCAGGGTAGGGACGAGCAGTACTTC. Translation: CASSPQGRDEQYF.

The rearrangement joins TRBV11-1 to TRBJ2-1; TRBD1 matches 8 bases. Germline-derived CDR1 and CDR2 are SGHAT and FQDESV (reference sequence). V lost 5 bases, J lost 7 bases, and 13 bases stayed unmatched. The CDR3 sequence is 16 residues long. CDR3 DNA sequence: TGTGCCAGCAGCCAGAATCAGGGGGCAGCTTTTAATGAGCAGTTCTTC. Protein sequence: CASSQNQGAAFNEQFF.

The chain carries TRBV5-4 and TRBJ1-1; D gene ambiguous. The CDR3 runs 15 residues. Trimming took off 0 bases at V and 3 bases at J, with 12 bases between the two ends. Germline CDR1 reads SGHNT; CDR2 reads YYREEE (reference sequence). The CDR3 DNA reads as TGTGCCAGCAGCTTGGGGCAGCCCGGGGACACTGAAGCTTTCTTT. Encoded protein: CASSLGQPGDTEAFF. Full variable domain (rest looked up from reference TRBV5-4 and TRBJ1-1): ETGVTQSPTHLIKTRGQQVTLRCSSQSGHNTVSWYQQALGQGPQFIFQYYREEENGRGNFPPRFSGLQFPNYSSELNVNALELDDSALYLCASSLGQPGDTEAFFGQGTRLTVV.

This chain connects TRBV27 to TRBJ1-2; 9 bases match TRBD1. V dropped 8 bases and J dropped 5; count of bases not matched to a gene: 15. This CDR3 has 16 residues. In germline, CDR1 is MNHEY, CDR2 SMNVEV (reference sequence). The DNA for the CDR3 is TGTGCCAGCCGGATCCGGGACAGGGCTCCATTGTATGGCTACACCTTC. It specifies CASRIRDRAPLYGYTF.

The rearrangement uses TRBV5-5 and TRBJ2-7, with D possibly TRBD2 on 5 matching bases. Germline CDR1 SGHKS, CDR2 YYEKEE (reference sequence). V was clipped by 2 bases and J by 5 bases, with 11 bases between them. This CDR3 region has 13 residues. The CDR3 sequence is CASSLPGSDEQYF. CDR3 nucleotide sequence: TGTGCCAGCAGCTTACCGGGGAGCGACGAGCAGTACTTC. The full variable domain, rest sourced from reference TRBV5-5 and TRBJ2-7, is DAGVTQSPTHLIKTRGQQVTLRCSPISGHKSVSWYQQVLGQGPQFIFQYYEKEERGRGNFPDRFSARQFPNYSSELNVNALLLGDSALYLCASSLPGSDEQYFGPGTRLTVT.

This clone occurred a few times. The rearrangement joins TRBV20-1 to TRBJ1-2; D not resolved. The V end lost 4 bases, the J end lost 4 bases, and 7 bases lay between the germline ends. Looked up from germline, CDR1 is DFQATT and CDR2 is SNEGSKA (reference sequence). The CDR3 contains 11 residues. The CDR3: CSATGSYGYTF. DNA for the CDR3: TGCAGTGCTACTGGGAGCTATGGCTACACCTTC.

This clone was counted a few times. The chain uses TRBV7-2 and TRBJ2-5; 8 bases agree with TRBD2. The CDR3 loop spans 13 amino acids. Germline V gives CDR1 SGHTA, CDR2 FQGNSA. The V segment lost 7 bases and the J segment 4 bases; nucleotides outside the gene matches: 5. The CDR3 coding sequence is TGTGCCAGCACCCGTGCGGGGGGAGAGACCCAGTACTTC. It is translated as CASTRAGGETQYF.

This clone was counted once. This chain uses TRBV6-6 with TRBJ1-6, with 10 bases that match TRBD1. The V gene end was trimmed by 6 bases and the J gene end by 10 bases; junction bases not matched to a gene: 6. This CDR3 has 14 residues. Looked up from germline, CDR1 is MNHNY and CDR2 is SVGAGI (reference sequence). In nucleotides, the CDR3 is TGTGCCAGCAGATTGGACAGGGGGGTCTCACCCCTCCACTTT. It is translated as CASRLDRGVSPLHF.

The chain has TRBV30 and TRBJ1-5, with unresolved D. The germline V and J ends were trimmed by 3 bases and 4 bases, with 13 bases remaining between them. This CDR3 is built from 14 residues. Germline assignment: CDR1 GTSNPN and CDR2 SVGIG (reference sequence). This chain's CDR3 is CAWSPLSGNQPQHF. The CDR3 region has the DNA TGTGCCTGGAGCCCCCTCTCGGGGAATCAGCCCCAGCATTTT.

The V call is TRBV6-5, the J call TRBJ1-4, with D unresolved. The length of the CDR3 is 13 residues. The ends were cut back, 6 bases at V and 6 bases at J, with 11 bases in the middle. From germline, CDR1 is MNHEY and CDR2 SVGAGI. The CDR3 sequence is CASSYRLDEKLFF. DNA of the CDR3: TGTGCCAGCAGCTACCGGTTGGATGAAAAACTGTTTTTT.

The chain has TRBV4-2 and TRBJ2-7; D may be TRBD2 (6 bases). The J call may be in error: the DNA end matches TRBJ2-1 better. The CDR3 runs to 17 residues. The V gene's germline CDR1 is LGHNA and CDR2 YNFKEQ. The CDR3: CASSQVSDSSAPNEQFF. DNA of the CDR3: TGTGCCAGCAGCCAAGTATCGGATTCTAGCGCCCCCAATGAGCAGTTCTTC.